The rows below give T cell receptor beta chains drawn from one sample of a study of beta chain features in type 1 diabetes. Produced via immunoSEQ multiplex PCR; TCRdb's table is partial and in-frame only. The sample lists over 700,000 clones; roughly 15% were seen once. Sample: naive CD4+ T cells from blood. Source of these receptors: a woman aged 18-29 years in good health. Both conserved end residues are part of each CDR3. A D gene is named only where the DNA matches it firmly. Clone size, where shown, is once, few, many, or a class for clones that have expanded.

>TRBD2|TRBV9|16|TRBJ2-3|few
TGTGCCAGCAGCGTTGCCGGGACTAGCGGGACAGATACGCAGTATTTT
CASSVAGTSGTDTQYF
>TRBD1|TRBV4-3|13|TRBJ1-2|few
TGCGCCAGCAGCCGGGACAGGGACTATGGCTACACCTTC
CASSRDRDYGYTF
>-|TRBV21-1|16|TRBJ2-1|few
TGTGCCAGCACCTCTACCGGGACAGGGAGAGGCAATGAGCAGTTCTTC
CASTSTGTGRGNEQFF
>TRBD1|TRBV6-5|15|TRBJ2-7|few
TGTGCCAGCAGGAACTCCGGACAGGGGTCCTACGAGCAGTACTTC
CASRNSGQGSYEQYF
>-|TRBV7-6|14|TRBJ2-5|-
TGTGCCAGCAGCCCCCTTGGTGGCCAAGAGACCCAGTACTTC
CASSPLGGQETQYF
>TRBD1|TRBV18|17|TRBJ2-2|few
TGTGCCAGCTCGAGAGACCGGGACAGCTCGAACACCGGGGAGCTGTTTTTT
CASSRDRDSSNTGELFF
>-|TRBV5-8|13|TRBJ2-7|-
TGTGCCAGCAGCTTGGGACATGTCTACGAGCAGTACTTC
CASSLGHVYEQYF
>-|TRBV18|12|TRBJ1-1|few
TGTGCCAGCTCAGCCAGGATGCCTGAAGCTTTCTTT
CASSARMPEAFF
>-|TRBV6-1|15|TRBJ2-6|few
TGTGCCAGCAGCATTAGGAGCTCTGGGGCCAACGTCCTGACTTTC
CASSIRSSGANVLTF
>-|TRBV4-2|19|TRBJ1-5|few
TGTGCCAGCAGCCAAGATATTGACTTCGGCCACTATAGCAATCAGCCCCAGCATTTT
CASSQDIDFGHYSNQPQHF
>-|TRBV11-3|16|TRBJ2-1|-
TGTGCCAGCAGCTTAGAGGCAGGGGGGTATTCGAATGAGCAGTTCTTC
CASSLEAGGYSNEQFF
>TRBD2|TRBV6-1|18|TRBJ2-1|-
TGTGCCAGCAGTGCCCGTTCGGGGACTAGCGGGATTATTGATGAGCAGTTCTTC
CASSARSGTSGIIDEQFF
>TRBD1|TRBV28|14|TRBJ1-2|-
TGTGCCAGCAGCACCGGGACAGCAAACTATGGCTACACCTTC
CASSTGTANYGYTF
>-|TRBV29-1|13|TRBJ1-1|few
TGCAGCGTTAGGTCGTCGGAGAACACTGAAGCTTTCTTT
CSVRSSENTEAFF
>TRBD1|TRBV5-1|14|TRBJ1-1|few
TGCGCCAGCAGCGTTGGGACAGGGGGGACTGAAGCTTTCTTT
CASSVGTGGTEAFF
>-|TRBV6-1|14|TRBJ2-2|-
TGTGCCAGCAGTGCGGGACTTAACACCGGGGAGCTGTTTTTT
CASSAGLNTGELFF
>TRBD1|TRBV27|14|TRBJ1-3|-
TGTGCCAGCAGTCCTGACAGGGTTGGAAACACCATATATTTT
CASSPDRVGNTIYF
>-|TRBV6-5|13|TRBJ2-7|-
TGTGCCAGCAGTCCTCAGGGACGCTACGAGCAGTACTTC
CASSPQGRYEQYF
>TRBD1|TRBV5-1|14|TRBJ1-2|few
TGCGCCAGCAGCGAGGGACAGGGACACTATGGCTACACCTTC
CASSEGQGHYGYTF
>TRBD1|TRBV28|16|TRBJ2-7|-
TGTGCCAGCAGGCGACTACGGACAGGGGGCGGGTACGAGCAGTACTTC
CASRRLRTGGGYEQYF
>-|TRBV6-1|14|TRBJ1-2|-
TGTGCCAGCAGTGAAGTTGGCAGGACCTATGGCTACACCTTC
CASSEVGRTYGYTF
>-|TRBV28|19|TRBJ2-6|few
TGTGCCAGCAGTTTATCCCCGTACAGGGCATCGGGAGGGGCCAACGTCCTGACTTTC
CASSLSPYRASGGANVLTF
>-|TRBV10-3|13|TRBJ1-4|few
TGTGCCATCAGTGCACAGGGAGGCGAAAAACTGTTTTTT
CAISAQGGEKLFF
>TRBD2|TRBV7-2|17|TRBJ2-7|-
TGTGCCAGCAGCCCTCTCGGTGGGACTAGGTCGGTCTACGAGCAGTACTTC
CASSPLGGTRSVYEQYF
>-|TRBV5-1|14|TRBJ2-6|-
TGCGCCAGCAGCTTGGGGACTGGGGCCAACGTCCTGACTTTC
CASSLGTGANVLTF
>TRBD2|TRBV5-1|15|TRBJ2-3|few
TGCGCCAGCAGCTCGGGGGCGGGAGGGCCGGATACGCAGTATTTT
CASSSGAGGPDTQYF
>TRBD2|TRBV2|15|TRBJ2-7|few
TGTGCCAGCAGTCGACTAGCGGGTAGCTTCTACGAGCAGTACTTC
CASSRLAGSFYEQYF
>-|TRBV4-2|14|TRBJ2-2|few
TGTGCCAGCAGCCAGGTCACAGGGTCCGGGGAGCTGTTTTTT
CASSQVTGSGELFF
>-|TRBV5-6|14|TRBJ2-1|few
TGTGCCAGCAGCCGACGGGGTTCCTACAATGAGCAGTTCTTC
CASSRRGSYNEQFF
>TRBD2|TRBV10-3|13|TRBJ2-7|-
TGTGCCACTCTCGCGGGAGGACACTACGAGCAGTACTTC
CATLAGGHYEQYF
>-|TRBV25-1|16|TRBJ2-6|-
TGTGCCAGCACGGACAGGGAGGGCTCTGGGGCCAACGTCCTGACTTTC
CASTDREGSGANVLTF
>-|TRBV18|14|TRBJ2-4|few
TGTGCCAGCTCACCCGTCAGGGACCAAAACATTCAGTACTTC
CASSPVRDQNIQYF
>-|TRBV7-2|13|TRBJ2-7|few
TGTGCCAGCAGCTTAGCTCGATCTCCCGAGCAGTACTTC
CASSLARSPEQYF
>-|TRBV4-1|18|TRBJ2-1|-
TGCGCCAGCAGCCATGATTTTCAGCGGACGAGCTCCTACAATGAGCAGTTCTTC
CASSHDFQRTSSYNEQFF
>TRBD2|TRBV10-3|13|TRBJ2-1|-
TGTGCCACCGGGACTAGCGGTACCAATGAGCAGTTCTTC
CATGTSGTNEQFF
>-|TRBV5-4|15|TRBJ1-1|-
TGTGCCAGCAGCTTGGGAGGGGATATGAACACTGAAGCTTTCTTT
CASSLGGDMNTEAFF
>TRBD2|TRBV29-1|12|TRBJ2-2|-
TGCAGCGTGGGACTAGCGTTCGGGGAGCTGTTTTTT
CSVGLAFGELFF
>-|TRBV27|16|TRBJ1-2|-
TGTGCCAGCACTCCCCGCCCGGACGTGTCCTTCTATGGCTACACCTTC
CASTPRPDVSFYGYTF
>-|TRBV7-3|16|TRBJ2-2|-
TGTGCCAGCAGCTCCACGAGGCCCCGGAACACCGGGGAGCTGTTTTTT
CASSSTRPRNTGELFF
>TRBD2|TRBV5-1|15|TRBJ2-5|-
TGCGCCAGCAGCGTTAGCGGGAGGGATGGAGAGACCCAGTACTTC
CASSVSGRDGETQYF
>TRBD2|TRBV6-1|15|TRBJ2-4|-
TGTGCCACTCGCGCGGGGACTAGCGGGAATGACATTCAGTACTTC
CATRAGTSGNDIQYF
>TRBD1|TRBV28|14|TRBJ2-1|few
TGTGCCAGCAAAATCGGAGGACAGGACAATGAGCAGTTCTTC
CASKIGGQDNEQFF